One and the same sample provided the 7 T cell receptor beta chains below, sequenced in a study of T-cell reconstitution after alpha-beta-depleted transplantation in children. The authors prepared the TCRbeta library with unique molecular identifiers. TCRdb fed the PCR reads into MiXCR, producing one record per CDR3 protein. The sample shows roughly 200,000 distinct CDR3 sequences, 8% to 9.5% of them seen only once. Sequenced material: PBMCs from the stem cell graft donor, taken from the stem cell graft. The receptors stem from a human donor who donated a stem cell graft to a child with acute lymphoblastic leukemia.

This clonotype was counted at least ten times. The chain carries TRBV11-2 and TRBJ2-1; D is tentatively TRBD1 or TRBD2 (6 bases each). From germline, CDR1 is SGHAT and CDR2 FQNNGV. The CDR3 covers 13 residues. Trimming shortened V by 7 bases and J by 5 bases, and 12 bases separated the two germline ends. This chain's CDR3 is CASNPGANNEQFF. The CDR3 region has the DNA TGTGCCAGCAACCCGGGGGCTAACAATGAGCAGTTCTTC.

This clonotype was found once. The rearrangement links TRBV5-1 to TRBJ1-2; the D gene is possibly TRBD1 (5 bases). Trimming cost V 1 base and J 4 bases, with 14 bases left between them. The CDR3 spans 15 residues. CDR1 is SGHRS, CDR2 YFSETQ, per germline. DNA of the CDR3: TGCGCCAGCAGCTTGTTCTCGAGGGGAGGCTATGGCTACACCTTC. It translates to CASSLFSRGGYGYTF.

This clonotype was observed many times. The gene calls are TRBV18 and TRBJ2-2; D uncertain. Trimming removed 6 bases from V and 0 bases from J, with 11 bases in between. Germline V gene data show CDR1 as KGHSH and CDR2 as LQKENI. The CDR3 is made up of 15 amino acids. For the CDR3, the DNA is TGTGCCAGCTCTCCTGACGTCGCGAACACCGGGGAGCTGTTTTTT. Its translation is CASSPDVANTGELFF.

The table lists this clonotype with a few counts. DNA for the CDR3: TGCGCCAGCAGCCAAGATCCCGAGACAGGGGGGGACGGCGAGCAGTACTTC. Translating it yields CASSQDPETGGDGEQYF. This rearrangement joins TRBV4-1 to TRBJ2-7; 9 bases fit TRBD1. In germline, CDR1 is MGHRA, CDR2 YSYEKL. The CDR3 sequence is 17 residues long. Trimming cost V 0 bases and J 6 bases; bases outside gene matches: 12.

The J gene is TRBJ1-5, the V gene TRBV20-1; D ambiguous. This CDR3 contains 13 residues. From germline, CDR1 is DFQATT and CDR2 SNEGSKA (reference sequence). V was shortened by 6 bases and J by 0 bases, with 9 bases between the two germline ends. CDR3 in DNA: TGCAGTGCCGGGGAGGGTAGCAATCAGCCCCAGCATTTT. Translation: CSAGEGSNQPQHF.

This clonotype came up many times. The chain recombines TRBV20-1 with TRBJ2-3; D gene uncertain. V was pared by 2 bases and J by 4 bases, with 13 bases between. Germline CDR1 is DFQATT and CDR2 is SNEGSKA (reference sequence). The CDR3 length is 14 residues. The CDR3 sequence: CSARTSLGADTQYF. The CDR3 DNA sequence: TGCAGTGCTAGAACCTCTCTGGGTGCAGATACGCAGTATTTT.

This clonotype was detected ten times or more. The CDR3 reads CASSSREAGTVEQYF. For the CDR3, the DNA is TGCGCCAGCAGCTCCAGGGAAGCGGGGACAGTTGAGCAGTACTTC. V usage is TRBV5-1 and J usage is TRBJ2-7; D may match TRBD1 or TRBD2 (7 bases each). The germline CDR1 and CDR2 sequences are SGHRS and YFSETQ. The CDR3 has 15 amino acids. V was shortened by 3 bases and J by 7 bases, with 20 bases between the two germline ends.